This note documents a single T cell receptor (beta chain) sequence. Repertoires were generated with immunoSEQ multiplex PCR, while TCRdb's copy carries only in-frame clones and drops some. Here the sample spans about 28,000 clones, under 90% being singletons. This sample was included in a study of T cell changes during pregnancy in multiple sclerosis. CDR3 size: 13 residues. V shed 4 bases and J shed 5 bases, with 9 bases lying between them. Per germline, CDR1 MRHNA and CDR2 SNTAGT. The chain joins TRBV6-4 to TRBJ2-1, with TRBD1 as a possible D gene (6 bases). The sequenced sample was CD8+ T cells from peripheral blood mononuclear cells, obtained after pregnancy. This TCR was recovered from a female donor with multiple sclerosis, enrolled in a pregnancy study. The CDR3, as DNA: TGTGCCAGCAGTGCCGGGACAAACAATGAGCAGTTCTTC. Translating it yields CASSAGTNNEQFF.